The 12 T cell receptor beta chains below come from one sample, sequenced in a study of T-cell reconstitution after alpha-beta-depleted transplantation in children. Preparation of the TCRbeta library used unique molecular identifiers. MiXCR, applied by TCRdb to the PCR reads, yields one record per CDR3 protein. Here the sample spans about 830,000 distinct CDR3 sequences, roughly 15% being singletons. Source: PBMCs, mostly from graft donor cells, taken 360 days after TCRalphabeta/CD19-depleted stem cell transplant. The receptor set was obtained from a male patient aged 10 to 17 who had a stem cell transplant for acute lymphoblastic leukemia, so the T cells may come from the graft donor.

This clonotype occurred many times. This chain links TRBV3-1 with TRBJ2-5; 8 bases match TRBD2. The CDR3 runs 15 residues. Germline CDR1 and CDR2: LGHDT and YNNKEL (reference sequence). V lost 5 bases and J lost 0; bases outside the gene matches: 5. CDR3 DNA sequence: TGTGCCAGCAGCTTTAGAGCGGGAGACCAAGAGACCCAGTACTTC. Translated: CASSFRAGDQETQYF.

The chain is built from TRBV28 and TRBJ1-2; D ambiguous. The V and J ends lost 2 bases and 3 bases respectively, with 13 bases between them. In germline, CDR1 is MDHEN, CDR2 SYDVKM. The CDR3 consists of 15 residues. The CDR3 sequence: CASSLGGGRYYGYTF. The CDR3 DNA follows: TGTGCCAGCAGTTTAGGTGGCGGGCGGTACTATGGCTACACCTTC.

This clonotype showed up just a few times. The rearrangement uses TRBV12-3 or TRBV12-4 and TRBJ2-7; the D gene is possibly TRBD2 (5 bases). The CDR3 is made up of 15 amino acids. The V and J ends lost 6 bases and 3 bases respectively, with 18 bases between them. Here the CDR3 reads CASSSTRTGDYEQYF. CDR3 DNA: TGTGCCAGCAGCTCTACTAGAACCGGGGACTACGAGCAGTACTTC.

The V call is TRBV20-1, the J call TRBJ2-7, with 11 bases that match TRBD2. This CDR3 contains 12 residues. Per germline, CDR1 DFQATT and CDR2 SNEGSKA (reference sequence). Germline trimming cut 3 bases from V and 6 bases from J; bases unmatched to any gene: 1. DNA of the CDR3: TGCAGTGCTAGGCTAGCGGGAGGCGAGCAGTACTTC. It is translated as CSARLAGGEQYF.

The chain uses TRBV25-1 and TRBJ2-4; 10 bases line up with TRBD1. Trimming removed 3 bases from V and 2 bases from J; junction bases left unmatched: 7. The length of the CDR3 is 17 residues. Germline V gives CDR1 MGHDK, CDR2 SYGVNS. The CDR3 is CASSDQGTGETKNIQYF. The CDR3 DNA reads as TGTGCCAGCAGTGACCAAGGGACAGGGGAGACCAAAAACATTCAGTACTTC. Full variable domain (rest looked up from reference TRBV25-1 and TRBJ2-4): EADIYQTPRYLVIGTGKKITLECSQTMGHDKMYWYQQDPGMELHLIHYSYGVNSTEKGDLSSESTVSRIRTEHFPLTLESARPSHTSQYLCASSDQGTGETKNIQYFGAGTRLSVL.

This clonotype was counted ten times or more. CDR3 in DNA: TGCGCCAGCAGCCAAGAATGGCTCTCCTACGAGCAGTACTTC. Residues: CASSQEWLSYEQYF. This chain joins TRBV4-1 and TRBJ2-7; D not certain. The CDR3 is made up of 14 amino acids. Trimming took off 0 bases at V and 0 bases at J, with 6 bases between the two ends. Per the germline V gene, CDR1 is MGHRA and CDR2 is YSYEKL.

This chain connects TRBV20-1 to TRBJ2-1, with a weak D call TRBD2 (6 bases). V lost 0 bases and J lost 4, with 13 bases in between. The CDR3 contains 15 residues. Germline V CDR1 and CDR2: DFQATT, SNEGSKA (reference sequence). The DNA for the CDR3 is TGCAGTGCTAGAGATCGGACTAAAGCTTACAATGAGCAGTTCTTC. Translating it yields CSARDRTKAYNEQFF.

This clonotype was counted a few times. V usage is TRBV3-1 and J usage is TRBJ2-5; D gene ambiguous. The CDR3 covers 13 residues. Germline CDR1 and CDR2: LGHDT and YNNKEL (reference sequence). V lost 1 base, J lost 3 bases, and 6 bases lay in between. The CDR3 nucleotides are TGTGCCAGCAGCCAAGGGCTTAAAGAGACCCAGTACTTC. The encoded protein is CASSQGLKETQYF.

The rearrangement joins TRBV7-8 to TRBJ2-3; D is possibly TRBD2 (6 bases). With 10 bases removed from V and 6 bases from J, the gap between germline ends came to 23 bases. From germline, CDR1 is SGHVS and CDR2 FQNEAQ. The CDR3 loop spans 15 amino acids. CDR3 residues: CATPGGEEEADTQYF. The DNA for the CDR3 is TGTGCCACCCCCGGGGGAGAAGAGGAAGCTGATACGCAGTATTTT.

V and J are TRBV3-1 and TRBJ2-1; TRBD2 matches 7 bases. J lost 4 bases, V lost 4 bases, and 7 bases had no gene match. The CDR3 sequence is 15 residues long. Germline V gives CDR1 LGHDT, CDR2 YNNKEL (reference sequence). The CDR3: CASSPQAGEYNEQFF. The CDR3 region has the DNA TGTGCCAGCAGCCCGCAGGCGGGAGAGTACAATGAGCAGTTCTTC.

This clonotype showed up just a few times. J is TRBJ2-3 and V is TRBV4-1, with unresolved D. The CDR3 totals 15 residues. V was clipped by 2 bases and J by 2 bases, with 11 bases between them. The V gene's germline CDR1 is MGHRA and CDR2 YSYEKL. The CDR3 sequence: CASSQLGTNTDTQYF. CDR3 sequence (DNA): TGCGCCAGCAGCCAACTGGGTACCAACACAGATACGCAGTATTTT.

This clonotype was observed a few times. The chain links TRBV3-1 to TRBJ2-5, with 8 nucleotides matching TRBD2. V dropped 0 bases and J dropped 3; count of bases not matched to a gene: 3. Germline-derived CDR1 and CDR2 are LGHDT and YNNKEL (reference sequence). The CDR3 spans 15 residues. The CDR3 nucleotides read TGTGCCAGCAGCCAAGATAAACTAGCGGAAGAGACCCAGTACTTC. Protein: CASSQDKLAEETQYF.